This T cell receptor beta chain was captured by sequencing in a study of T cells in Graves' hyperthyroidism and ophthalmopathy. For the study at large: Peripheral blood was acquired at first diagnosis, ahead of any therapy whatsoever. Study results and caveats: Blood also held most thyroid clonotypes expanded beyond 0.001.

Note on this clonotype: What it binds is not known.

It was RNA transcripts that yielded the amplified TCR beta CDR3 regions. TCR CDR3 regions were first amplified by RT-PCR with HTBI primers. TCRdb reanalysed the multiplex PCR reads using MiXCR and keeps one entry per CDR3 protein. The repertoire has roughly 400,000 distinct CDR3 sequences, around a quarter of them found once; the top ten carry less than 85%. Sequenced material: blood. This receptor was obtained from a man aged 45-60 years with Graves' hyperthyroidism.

CDR3 DNA sequence: TGCGCCAGCAGCCACTTTGGCGAGAGCTCCTACAATGAGCAGTTCTTC. This translates into CASSHFGESSYNEQFF. V gene TRBV4-1 combines with J gene TRBJ2-1; no clear D. Trimming left V 3 bases short and J 0 bases short, with 12 bases between. CDR1 MGHRA and CDR2 YSYEKL come from the germline V gene. This CDR3 is 16 amino acids long.